The clone carrying this T cell receptor (beta chain) was recorded only once. The assay used deep level. Repertoires were generated with immunoSEQ multiplex PCR, while TCRdb's copy carries only in-frame clones and drops some. This table holds fewer than 600,000 clones, 60% to 80% found once. This entry comes from a study of shared clonotypes between healthy human individuals. V was clipped by 5 bases and J by 1 base; unmatched bases: 6. The CDR3 spans 15 residues. Germline V gene data show CDR1 as SGHNT and CDR2 as YENEEA. J is TRBJ2-7 and V is TRBV11-3; 9 bases match TRBD1. The sequenced sample consisted of PBMCs. The receptor's source is a middle-aged woman in good health. Some clones in this sample may be carry-over from other donors' samples. Here the CDR3 DNA reads TGTGCCAGCAGCAAGGGACAGGGCTTTTCCTACGAGCAGTACTTC. Translation gives CASSKGQGFSYEQYF.